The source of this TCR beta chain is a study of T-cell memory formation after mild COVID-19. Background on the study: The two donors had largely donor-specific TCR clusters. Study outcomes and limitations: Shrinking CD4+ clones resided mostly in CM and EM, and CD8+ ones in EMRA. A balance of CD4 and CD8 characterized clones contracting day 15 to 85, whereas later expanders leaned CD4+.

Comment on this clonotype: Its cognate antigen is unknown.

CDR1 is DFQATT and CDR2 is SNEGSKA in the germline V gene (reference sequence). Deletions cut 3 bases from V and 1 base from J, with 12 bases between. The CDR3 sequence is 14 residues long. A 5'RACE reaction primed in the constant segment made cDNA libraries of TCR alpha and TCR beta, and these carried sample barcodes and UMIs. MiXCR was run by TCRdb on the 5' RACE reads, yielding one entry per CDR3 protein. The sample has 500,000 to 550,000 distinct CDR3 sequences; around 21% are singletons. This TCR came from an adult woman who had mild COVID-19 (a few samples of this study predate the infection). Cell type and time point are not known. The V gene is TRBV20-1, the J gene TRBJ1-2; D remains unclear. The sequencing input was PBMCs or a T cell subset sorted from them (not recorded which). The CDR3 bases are TGCAGTGCTAGCCCCGCTGGAGTTAACTATGGCTACACCTTC. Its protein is CSASPAGVNYGYTF.